The entry below gives a single T cell receptor (beta chain) sequence along with its context. This record belongs to a study of T cells after yellow fever vaccination. TCRdb re-analysed the 5' RACE reads in MiXCR, keeping a single row per CDR3 protein. This table has under 550,000 distinct CDR3 sequences, just over 20% appearing once. CDR1 and CDR2 (germline): LGHNT, FRNRAP. Trimming took off 1 base at V and 7 bases at J, with 10 bases between the two ends. This CDR3 has 14 amino acids. This TCR derives from a man aged 18 to 30 who received the YFV17D yellow fever vaccine. Sequencing used PBMCs, obtained about 21 days after the first yellow fever vaccination. The chain joins TRBV12-5 to TRBJ2-2; tentatively, D is TRBD2 (5 bases). DNA for the CDR3: TGTGCTAGTGGTTTGGACAGCGGAATCGGGGAGCTGTTTTTT. Its translation is CASGLDSGIGELFF.